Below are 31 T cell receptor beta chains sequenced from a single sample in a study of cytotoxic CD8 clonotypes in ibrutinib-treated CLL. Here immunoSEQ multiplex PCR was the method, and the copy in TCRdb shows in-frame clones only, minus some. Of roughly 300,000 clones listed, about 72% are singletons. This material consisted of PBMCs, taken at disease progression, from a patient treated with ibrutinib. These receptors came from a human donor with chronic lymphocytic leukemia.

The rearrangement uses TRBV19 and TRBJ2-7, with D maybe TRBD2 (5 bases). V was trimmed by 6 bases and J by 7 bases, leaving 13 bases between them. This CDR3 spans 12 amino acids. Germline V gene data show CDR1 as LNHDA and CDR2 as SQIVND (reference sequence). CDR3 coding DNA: TGTGCCAGTAGCCTAGCTACGGGAGAGCAGTACTTC. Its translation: CASSLATGEQYF.

The CDR3 sequence: CASSTDRGNQPQHF. CDR3 coding DNA: TGTGCCAGTAGTACCGACAGGGGTAATCAGCCCCAGCATTTT. The chain combines TRBV19 with TRBJ1-5; TRBD1 matches 8 bases. Germline V CDR1 and CDR2: LNHDA, SQIVND (reference sequence). The V and J ends lost 4 bases and 4 bases, in that order; junction bases with no gene match: 3. This CDR3 spans 14 amino acids.

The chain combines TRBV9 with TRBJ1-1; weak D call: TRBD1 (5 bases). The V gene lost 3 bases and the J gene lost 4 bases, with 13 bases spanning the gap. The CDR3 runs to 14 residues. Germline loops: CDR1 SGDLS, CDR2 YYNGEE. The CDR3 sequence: CASSAGLGGTEAFF. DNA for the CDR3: TGTGCCAGCAGCGCCGGCCTGGGGGGCACTGAAGCTTTCTTT. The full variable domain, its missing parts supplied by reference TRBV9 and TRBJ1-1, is DSGVTQTPKHLITATGQRVTLRCSPRSGDLSVYWYQQSLDQGLQFLIQYYNGEERAKGNILERFSAQQFPDLHSELNLSSLELGDSALYFCASSAGLGGTEAFFGQGTRLTVV.

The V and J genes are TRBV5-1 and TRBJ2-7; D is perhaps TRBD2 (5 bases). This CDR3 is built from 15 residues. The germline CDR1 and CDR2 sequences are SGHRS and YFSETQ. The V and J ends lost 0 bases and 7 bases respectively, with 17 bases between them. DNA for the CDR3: TGCGCCAGCAGCTTGGAGCGGATCGCGGTGGGTGAGCAGTACTTC. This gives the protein CASSLERIAVGEQYF.

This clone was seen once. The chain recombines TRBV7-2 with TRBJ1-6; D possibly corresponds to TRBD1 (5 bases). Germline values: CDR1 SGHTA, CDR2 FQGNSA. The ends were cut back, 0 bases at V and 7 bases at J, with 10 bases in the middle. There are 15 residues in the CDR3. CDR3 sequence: CASSLAAGWNSPLHF. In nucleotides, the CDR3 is TGTGCCAGCAGCTTAGCGGCAGGGTGGAATTCACCCCTCCACTTT. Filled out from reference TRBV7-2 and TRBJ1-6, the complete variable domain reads GAGVSQSPSNKVTEKGKDVELRCDPISGHTALYWYRQSLGQGLEFLIYFQGNSAPDKSGLPSDRFSAERTGGSVSTLTIQRTQQEDSAVYLCASSLAAGWNSPLHFGNGTRLTVT.

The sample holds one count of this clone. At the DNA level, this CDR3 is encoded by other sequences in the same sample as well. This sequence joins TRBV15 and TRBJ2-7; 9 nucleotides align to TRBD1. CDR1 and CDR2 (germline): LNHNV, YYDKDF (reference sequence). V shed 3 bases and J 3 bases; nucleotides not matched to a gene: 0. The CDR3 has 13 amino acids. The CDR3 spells CATSRDRGYEQYF. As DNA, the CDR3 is TGTGCCACCAGCAGGGACAGGGGCTACGAGCAGTACTTC.

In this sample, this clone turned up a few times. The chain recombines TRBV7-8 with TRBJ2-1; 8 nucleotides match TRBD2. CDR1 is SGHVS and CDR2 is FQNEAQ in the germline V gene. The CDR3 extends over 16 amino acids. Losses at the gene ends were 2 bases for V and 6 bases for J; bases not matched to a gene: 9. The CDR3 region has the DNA TGTGCCAGCAGCTTACGGGGGGGCGGTTACGGCAATGAGCAGTTCTTC. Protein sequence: CASSLRGGGYGNEQFF.

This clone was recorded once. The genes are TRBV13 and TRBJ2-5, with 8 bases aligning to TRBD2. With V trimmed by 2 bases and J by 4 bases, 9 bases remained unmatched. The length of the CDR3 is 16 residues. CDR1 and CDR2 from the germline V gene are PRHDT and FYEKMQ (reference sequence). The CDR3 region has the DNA TGTGCCAGCAGCTTAAGGGACAACGGGAGGGGAGAGACCCAGTACTTC. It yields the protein CASSLRDNGRGETQYF.

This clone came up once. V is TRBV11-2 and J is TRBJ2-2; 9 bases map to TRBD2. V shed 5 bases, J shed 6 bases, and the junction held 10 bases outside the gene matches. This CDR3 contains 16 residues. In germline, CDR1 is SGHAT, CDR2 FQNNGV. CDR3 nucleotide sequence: TGTGCCAGCAGCCCGGGGGCTAGCGGGACGTCCGGGGAGCTGTTTTTT. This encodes CASSPGASGTSGELFF.

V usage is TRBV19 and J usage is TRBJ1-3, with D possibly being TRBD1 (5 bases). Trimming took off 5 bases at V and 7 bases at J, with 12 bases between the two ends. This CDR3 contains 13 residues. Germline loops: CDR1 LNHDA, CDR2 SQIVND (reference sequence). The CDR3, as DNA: TGTGCCAGTAGTCCGGACAATGGGAACACCATATATTTT. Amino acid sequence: CASSPDNGNTIYF.

For the CDR3, the DNA is TGTGCCAGCAGTGAAGCGCGGGGACCGACAGAGCAGTTCTTC. The encoded protein is CASSEARGPTEQFF. The chain uses TRBV2 and TRBJ2-1, with TRBD2 as a possible D gene (6 bases). CDR1 and CDR2 (germline): SNHLY, FYNNEI. Between the trimmed V and J ends, which lost 0 bases and 10 bases, there was a span of 13 bases. The CDR3 is 14 amino acids.

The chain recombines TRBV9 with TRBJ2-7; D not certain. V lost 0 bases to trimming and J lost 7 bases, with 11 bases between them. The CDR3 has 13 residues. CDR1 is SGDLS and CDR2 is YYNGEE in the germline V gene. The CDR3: CASSVAGGFEQYF. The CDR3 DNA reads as TGTGCCAGCAGCGTAGCTGGTGGTTTTGAGCAGTACTTC.

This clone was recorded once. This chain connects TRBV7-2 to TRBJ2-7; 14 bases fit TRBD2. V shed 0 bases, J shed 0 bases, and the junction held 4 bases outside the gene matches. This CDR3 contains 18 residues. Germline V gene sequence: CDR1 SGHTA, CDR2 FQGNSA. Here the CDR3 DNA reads TGTGCCAGCAGCTTAGCGACTAGCGGGGGGGCCCACTCCTACGAGCAGTACTTC. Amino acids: CASSLATSGGAHSYEQYF. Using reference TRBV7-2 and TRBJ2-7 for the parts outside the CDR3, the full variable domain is GAGVSQSPSNKVTEKGKDVELRCDPISGHTALYWYRQSLGQGLEFLIYFQGNSAPDKSGLPSDRFSAERTGGSVSTLTIQRTQQEDSAVYLCASSLATSGGAHSYEQYFGPGTRLTVT.

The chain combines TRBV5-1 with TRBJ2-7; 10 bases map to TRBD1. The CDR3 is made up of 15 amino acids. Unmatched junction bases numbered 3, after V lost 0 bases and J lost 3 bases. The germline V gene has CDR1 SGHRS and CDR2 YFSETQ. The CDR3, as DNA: TGCGCCAGCAGCTTGGCGGGACAGGGGTTCTACGAGCAGTACTTC. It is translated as CASSLAGQGFYEQYF.

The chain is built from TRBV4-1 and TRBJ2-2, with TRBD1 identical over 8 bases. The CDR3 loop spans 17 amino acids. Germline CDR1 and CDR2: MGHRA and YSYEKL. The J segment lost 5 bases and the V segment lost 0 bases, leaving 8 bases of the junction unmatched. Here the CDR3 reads CASSQDLRTGSTGELFF. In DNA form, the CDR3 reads TGCGCCAGCAGCCAAGATCTGCGGACAGGGAGTACCGGGGAGCTGTTTTTT.

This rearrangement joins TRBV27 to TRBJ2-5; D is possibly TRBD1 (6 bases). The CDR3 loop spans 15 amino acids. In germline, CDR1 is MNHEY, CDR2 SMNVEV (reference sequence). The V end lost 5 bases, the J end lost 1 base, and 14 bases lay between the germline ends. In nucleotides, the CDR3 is TGTGCCAGCAGTAACGGACAGCCGATCCAAGAGACCCAGTACTTC. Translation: CASSNGQPIQETQYF.

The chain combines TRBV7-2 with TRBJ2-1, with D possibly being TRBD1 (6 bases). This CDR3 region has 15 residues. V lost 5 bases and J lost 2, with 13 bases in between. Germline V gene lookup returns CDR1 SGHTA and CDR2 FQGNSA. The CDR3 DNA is TGTGCCAGCAGCGAGGCAGGGGACGCCTACAATGAGCAGTTCTTC. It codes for CASSEAGDAYNEQFF.

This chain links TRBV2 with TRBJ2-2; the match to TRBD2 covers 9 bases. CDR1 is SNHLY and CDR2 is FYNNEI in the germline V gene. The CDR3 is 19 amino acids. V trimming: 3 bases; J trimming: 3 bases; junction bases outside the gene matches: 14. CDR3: CASSDQASGASWDTGELFF. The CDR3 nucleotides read TGTGCCAGCAGTGATCAGGCTAGCGGGGCCTCCTGGGACACCGGGGAGCTGTTTTTT.

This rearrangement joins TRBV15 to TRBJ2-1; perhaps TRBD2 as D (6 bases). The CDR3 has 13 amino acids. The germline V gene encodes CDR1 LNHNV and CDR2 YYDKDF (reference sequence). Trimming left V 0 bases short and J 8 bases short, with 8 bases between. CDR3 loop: CATSRERGDEQFF. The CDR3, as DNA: TGTGCCACCAGCAGAGAACGCGGGGATGAGCAGTTCTTC.

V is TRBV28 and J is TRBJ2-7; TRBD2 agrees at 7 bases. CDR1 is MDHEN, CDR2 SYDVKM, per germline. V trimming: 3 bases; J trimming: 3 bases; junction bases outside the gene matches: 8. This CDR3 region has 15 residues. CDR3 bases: TGTGCCAGCAGTTTCCTGAGCGGGGAGAACTACGAGCAGTACTTC. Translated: CASSFLSGENYEQYF. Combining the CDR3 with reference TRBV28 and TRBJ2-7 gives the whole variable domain DVKVTQSSRYLVKRTGEKVFLECVQDMDHENMFWYRQDPGLGLRLIYFSYDVKMKEKGDIPEGYSVSREKKERFSLILESASTNQTSMYLCASSFLSGENYEQYFGPGTRLTVT.

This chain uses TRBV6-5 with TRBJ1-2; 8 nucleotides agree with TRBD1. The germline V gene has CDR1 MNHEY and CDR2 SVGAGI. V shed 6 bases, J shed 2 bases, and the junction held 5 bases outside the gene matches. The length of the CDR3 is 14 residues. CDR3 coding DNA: TGTGCCAGCAGCCGAGACAGGGGCAACTATGGCTACACCTTC. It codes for CASSRDRGNYGYTF.

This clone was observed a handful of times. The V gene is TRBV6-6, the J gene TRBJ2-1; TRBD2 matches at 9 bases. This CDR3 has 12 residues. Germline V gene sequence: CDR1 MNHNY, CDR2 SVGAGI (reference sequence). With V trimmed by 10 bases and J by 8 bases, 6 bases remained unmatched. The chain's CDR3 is CATEGLADEQFF. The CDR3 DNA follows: TGTGCCACCGAGGGACTAGCCGATGAGCAGTTCTTC.

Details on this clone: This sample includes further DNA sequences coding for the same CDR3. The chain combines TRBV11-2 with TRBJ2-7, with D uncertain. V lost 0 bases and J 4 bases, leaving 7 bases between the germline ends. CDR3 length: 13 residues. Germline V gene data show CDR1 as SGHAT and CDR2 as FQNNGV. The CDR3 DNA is TGTGCCAGCAGCTTAGATAGAGGTTACGAGCAGTACTTC. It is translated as CASSLDRGYEQYF.

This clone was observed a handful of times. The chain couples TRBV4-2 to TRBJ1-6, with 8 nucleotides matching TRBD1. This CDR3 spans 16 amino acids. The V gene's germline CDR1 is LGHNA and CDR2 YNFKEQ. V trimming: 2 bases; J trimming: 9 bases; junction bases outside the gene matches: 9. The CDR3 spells CASSQLTTGASSPLHF. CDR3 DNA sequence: TGTGCCAGCAGCCAACTGACGACAGGGGCCAGTTCACCCCTCCACTTT.

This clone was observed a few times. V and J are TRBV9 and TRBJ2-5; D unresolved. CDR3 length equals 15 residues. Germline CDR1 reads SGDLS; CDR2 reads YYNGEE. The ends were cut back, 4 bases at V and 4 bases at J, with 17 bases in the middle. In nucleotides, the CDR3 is TGTGCCAGCAGCCCTGATACGGATCAGCGAGAGACCCAGTACTTC. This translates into CASSPDTDQRETQYF.

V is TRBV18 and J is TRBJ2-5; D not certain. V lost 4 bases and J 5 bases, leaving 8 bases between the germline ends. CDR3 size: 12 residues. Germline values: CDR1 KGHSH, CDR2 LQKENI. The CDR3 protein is CASSQFAETQYF. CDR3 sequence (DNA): TGTGCCAGCTCACAATTTGCGGAGACCCAGTACTTC.

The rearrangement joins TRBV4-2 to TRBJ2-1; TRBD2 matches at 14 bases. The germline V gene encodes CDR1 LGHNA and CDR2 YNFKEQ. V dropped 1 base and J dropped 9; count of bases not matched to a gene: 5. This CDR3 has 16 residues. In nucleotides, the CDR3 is TGTGCCAGCAGCCAAGCGACTAGCGGGGGGGGGCGTGAGCAGTTCTTC. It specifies CASSQATSGGGREQFF.

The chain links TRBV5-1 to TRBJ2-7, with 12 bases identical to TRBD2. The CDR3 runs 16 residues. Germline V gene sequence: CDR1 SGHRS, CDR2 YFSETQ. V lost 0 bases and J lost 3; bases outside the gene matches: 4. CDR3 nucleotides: TGCGCCAGCAGCTTGGCACCGGGACTAGCGGGCTACGAGCAGTACTTC. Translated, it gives CASSLAPGLAGYEQYF.

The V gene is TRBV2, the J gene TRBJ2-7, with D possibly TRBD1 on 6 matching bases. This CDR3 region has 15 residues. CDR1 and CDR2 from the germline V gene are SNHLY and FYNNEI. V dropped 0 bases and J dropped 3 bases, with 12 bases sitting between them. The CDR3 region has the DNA TGTGCCAGCAGTGAAGCCGGACCAGGGGACTACGAGCAGTACTTC. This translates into CASSEAGPGDYEQYF.

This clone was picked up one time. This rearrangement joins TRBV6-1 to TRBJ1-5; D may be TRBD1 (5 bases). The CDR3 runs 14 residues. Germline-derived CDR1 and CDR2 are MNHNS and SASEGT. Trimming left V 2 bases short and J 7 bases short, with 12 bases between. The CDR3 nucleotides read TGTGCCAGCAGTGAAAGTTGGGGCCGGCAGCCCCAGCATTTT. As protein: CASSESWGRQPQHF.

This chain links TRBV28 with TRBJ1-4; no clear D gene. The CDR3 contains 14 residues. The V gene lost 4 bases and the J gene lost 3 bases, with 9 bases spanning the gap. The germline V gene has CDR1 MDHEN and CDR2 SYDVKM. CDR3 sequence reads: CASSSIGPNEKLFF. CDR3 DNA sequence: TGTGCCAGCAGTTCCATTGGACCTAATGAAAAACTGTTTTTT.